The T cell receptor beta chain described here comes from a study of technical replicates of blood from four donors. V was shortened by 2 bases and J by 9 bases, with 23 bases between the two germline ends. The CDR3 runs to 16 residues. Germline V gene sequence: CDR1 SQVTM, CDR2 ANQGSEA. Profiled with immunoSEQ multiplex PCR; TCRdb holds only in-frame clones, not every one. The table has some 70,000 clones, less than 98% seen once. The sequence derives from a human donor in good health. This chain uses TRBV29-1 with TRBJ2-1; a weak D match, TRBD2 (5 bases). The sample comprised T cells isolated from PBMCs. CDR3 bases: TGCAGCGTTGAAAGGCTCACTAGGGCTAAGTCGGGTGAGCAGTTCTTC. Translating it yields CSVERLTRAKSGEQFF.